These 21 T cell receptor beta chains were all obtained from the same sample, sequenced in a study of T cells in Graves' hyperthyroidism and ophthalmopathy (dated by TCRdb to the late 2010s). Libraries were made using multiplex PCR. TCRdb records Illumina HiSeq 2000 as the sequencer. TCR beta CDR3 regions were amplified from RNA transcripts. The TCR CDR3 was subjected to a first round of RT-PCR using the HTBI primer set and the Qiagen OneStep RT-PCR kit. The public reads were reanalyzed by TCRdb: fastp trimming at Q25, MiXCR alignment, in-frame beta chains only. Each entry merges the rows of one CDR3 protein and shows their most common DNA and genes. The sample contains approximately 560,000 distinct CDR3 sequences, roughly 46% of them found a single time. The top ten hold approximately 8.2% of the sample. The sequenced sample was peripheral blood or thyroid tissue (not recorded which). The receptors originated from a woman between 18 and 30 years old with Graves' hyperthyroidism. Donor details come from another sample of the same person, matched by shared clones.

This clonotype was observed once. The rearrangement joins TRBV2 to TRBJ1-6; 9 bases are a match to TRBD1. The CDR3 has 13 amino acids. Germline lookup yields CDR1 SNHLY and CDR2 FYNNEI. V was pared by 7 bases and J by 9 bases, with 4 bases of the junction left unmatched. CDR3 in DNA: TGTGCCAGCAACCGGGACAGGGTTTCACCCCTCCACTTT. It encodes CASNRDRVSPLHF.

V and J are TRBV25-1 and TRBJ2-7, with unresolved D. The J call may be incorrect, as the DNA end agrees better with TRBJ2-1. The CDR3 sequence is 10 residues long. Germline V gene sequence: CDR1 MGHDK, CDR2 SYGVNS. The CDR3 DNA is TGTGCCAGCAGTCGAGGTGAGCAGTTCTTC. This translates into CASSRGEQFF.

The table lists this clonotype with a few counts. Mismatch with germline at one junction end may stem from a read error. V and J are TRBV29-1 and TRBJ1-6, with 8 bases matching TRBD1. The CDR3 sequence is 15 residues long. CDR1 and CDR2 from the germline V gene are SQVTM and ANQGSEA. The CDR3: CASIVGQDNNSPLHF. For the CDR3, the DNA is TGTGCCAGCATTGTGGGACAGGATAATAATTCACCCCTCCACTTT.

This clonotype was observed many times. The chain joins TRBV19 to TRBJ1-2; possibly TRBD1 for D (6 bases). The CDR3 runs 14 residues. Deletions cut 6 bases from V and 1 base from J, with 12 bases between. The germline CDR1 and CDR2 sequences are LNHDA and SQIVND (reference sequence). CDR3 in amino acids: CASRTGDHNYGYTF. CDR3 in DNA: TGTGCCAGTAGGACAGGCGACCATAACTATGGCTACACCTTC. Full variable domain (outside the CDR3, taken from reference TRBV19 and TRBJ1-2): DGGITQSPKYLFRKEGQNVTLSCEQNLNHDAMYWYRQDPGQGLRLIYYSQIVNDFQKGDIAEGYSVSREKKESFPLTVTSAQKNPTAFYLCASRTGDHNYGYTFGSGTRLTVV.

The V gene is TRBV20-1, the J gene TRBJ1-5; 7 positions agree with TRBD1. This CDR3 is built from 16 residues. Germline loops: CDR1 DFQATT, CDR2 SNEGSKA (reference sequence). J lost 0 bases, V lost 3 bases, and 8 bases had no gene match. CDR3 sequence reads: CSARKGGGNSNQPQHF. CDR3 bases: TGCAGTGCTAGGAAAGGGGGCGGGAATAGCAATCAGCCCCAGCATTTT.

The table lists this clonotype with many counts. This chain joins TRBV29-1 and TRBJ2-2, with no clear D. Germline V gene data show CDR1 as SQVTM and CDR2 as ANQGSEA. This CDR3 is built from 13 residues. V shed 4 bases and J shed 3 bases, with 9 bases lying between them. CDR3 residues: CSVVPLDTGELFF. The CDR3 DNA reads as TGCAGCGTTGTCCCCCTGGACACCGGGGAGCTGTTTTTT.

The chain couples TRBV2 to TRBJ2-6, with D hard to call. Germline assignment: CDR1 SNHLY and CDR2 FYNNEI. The V gene lost 4 bases and the J gene lost 0 bases, with 7 bases spanning the gap. The CDR3 spans 15 residues. CDR3 amino acids: CASSVLSSGANVLTF. For the CDR3, the DNA is TGTGCCAGCAGTGTACTGAGCTCTGGGGCCAACGTCCTGACTTTC.

Many counts were recorded for this clonotype. This sequence joins TRBV10-2 and TRBJ2-7; D ambiguous. V lost 6 bases and J 4 bases, leaving 10 bases between the germline ends. There are 12 residues in the CDR3. Germline assignment: CDR1 WSHSY and CDR2 SAAADI. In DNA form, the CDR3 reads TGCGCCAGCAGGGCGGCTACATACGAGCAGTACTTC. The encoded protein is CASRAATYEQYF.

The rearrangement uses TRBV7-6 and TRBJ2-7; maybe TRBD2 (6 bases). From germline, CDR1 is SGHVS and CDR2 FNYEAQ. Between the trimmed V and J ends, which lost 5 bases and 2 bases, there was a span of 13 bases. The CDR3 spans 14 residues. CDR3 coding DNA: TGTGCCAGCAGCACCAGGGACTGGACCTACGAGCAGTACTTC. Translating gives CASSTRDWTYEQYF.

The V and J genes are TRBV7-2 and TRBJ2-5; the D gene is possibly TRBD2 (7 bases). In germline, CDR1 is SGHTA, CDR2 FQGNSA. V lost 3 bases to trimming and J lost 4 bases, with 12 bases between them. The CDR3 spans 14 residues. CDR3 sequence (DNA): TGTGCCAGCAGCTTCTCGAGGGGGGGAGAGACCCAGTACTTC. Amino acid sequence: CASSFSRGGETQYF.

This clonotype was seen a handful of times. The V call is TRBV12-3 or TRBV12-4, the J call TRBJ1-5, with 10 bases lining up with TRBD1. Trimming took 3 bases from V and 9 from J; bases not matched to a gene: 8. This CDR3 is built from 15 residues. In DNA, the CDR3 is TGTGCCAGCAGTTTCGGACAGGGGGTGAGAAGGCCCCAGCATTTT. This encodes CASSFGQGVRRPQHF.

V usage is TRBV19 and J usage is TRBJ2-7; the D gene is possibly TRBD1 (6 bases). V lost 10 bases and J 1 base, leaving 14 bases between the germline ends. The CDR3 covers 13 residues. The V gene's germline CDR1 is LNHDA and CDR2 SQIVND (reference sequence). The CDR3 DNA sequence: TGTGCCACCCAAAGCGGACAGTCCTACGAGCAGTACTTC. Its protein product is CATQSGQSYEQYF.

The V call is TRBV24-1, the J call TRBJ2-7, with 10 bases that match TRBD2. The CDR3 is made up of 15 amino acids. CDR1 is KGHDR, CDR2 SFDVKD, per germline. J gave up 4 bases and V 2 bases, and 4 bases lay outside the gene matches. The CDR3 DNA reads TGTGCCACCAGTGATTCTAGCGGGAGAGAATACGAGCAGTACTTC. Its translation is CATSDSSGREYEQYF.

This clonotype appeared a few times. The genes are TRBV2 and TRBJ2-7, with D tentatively TRBD1 (6 bases). This CDR3 is 15 amino acids long. V was clipped by 0 bases and J by 11 bases, with 20 bases between them. Germline CDR1 SNHLY, CDR2 FYNNEI. The chain's CDR3 is CASSEARAGEKVKYF. The CDR3 bases are TGTGCCAGCAGTGAAGCGAGGGCAGGGGAGAAGGTGAAGTACTTC.

J is TRBJ1-2 and V is TRBV25-1; D gene unclear. CDR3 length: 12 residues. The V and J ends lost 3 bases and 8 bases respectively, with 10 bases between them. Germline V gene data show CDR1 as MGHDK and CDR2 as SYGVNS. This CDR3 is CASSDGVGGYTF. The CDR3 DNA is TGTGCCAGCAGTGATGGAGTGGGCGGCTACACCTTC.

Comments on this clonotype: One end of the junction is discordant with germline, which a read error may explain. This rearrangement joins TRBV7-2 to TRBJ2-5, with 10 nucleotides matching TRBD2. The CDR3 consists of 15 residues. In germline, CDR1 is SGHTA, CDR2 FQGNSA. Written as DNA, the CDR3 is TGCGCCAGCAGCCAACAGCGGGGGGGCGGAGAGACCCAGTACTTC. Residues: CASSQQRGGGETQYF.

V is TRBV24-1 and J is TRBJ1-5; D is perhaps TRBD1 (5 bases). The CDR3 runs 16 residues. V lost 4 bases and J 1 base, leaving 13 bases between the germline ends. CDR1 KGHDR and CDR2 SFDVKD come from the germline V gene. Written as DNA, the CDR3 is TGTGCCACCAGTGACTCCCGGGGGGGGAGCAATCAGCCCCAGCATTTT. Translation gives CATSDSRGGSNQPQHF.

In this sample, this clonotype turned up many times. The chain uses TRBV7-9 and TRBJ1-2; unclear D gene. The V and J ends lost 4 bases and 5 bases respectively, with 14 bases between them. CDR1 and CDR2 (germline): SEHNR, FQNEAQ (reference sequence). The CDR3 is made up of 14 amino acids. The CDR3 sequence: CASSYGQELYGYTF. CDR3 DNA: TGTGCCAGCAGCTACGGGCAGGAGTTATATGGCTACACCTTC.

CDR3 DNA sequence: TGTGCCAGCAGCTTAACGGGGGGGGCGCAATTCGGGGAGCTGTTTTTT. It translates to CASSLTGGAQFGELFF. The V call is TRBV7-3, the J call TRBJ2-2; tentatively, D is TRBD2 (7 bases). CDR1 and CDR2 from the germline V gene are SGHTA and FQGTGA. With 0 bases removed from V and 7 bases from J, the gap between germline ends came to 15 bases. The length of the CDR3 is 16 residues.

As for this clonotype: One base away lies a much larger clone, so this may be a sequencing read error. The rearrangement links TRBV29-1 to TRBJ1-1, with a possible D match to TRBD1 (6 bases). This CDR3 has 13 amino acids. From germline, CDR1 is SQVTM and CDR2 ANQGSEA. The CDR3 here is CSVCLHGDTEASF. CDR3 in DNA: TGCAGCGTTTGCCTACATGGGGACACTGAAGCTTCCTTT.

The gene calls are TRBV5-1 and TRBJ1-1; D call uncertain. CDR1 and CDR2 from the germline V gene are SGHRS and YFSETQ. This CDR3 region has 15 residues. Trimming took 0 bases from V and 0 from J, leaving 9 bases between them. CDR3 loop: CASSLEVLMNTEAFF. DNA of the CDR3: TGCGCCAGCAGCTTGGAGGTCCTTATGAACACTGAAGCTTTCTTT.